A selection of T cell receptor beta chains follows, all from one sample in a study of human T cells and chemical hapten exposure. TCRdb reprocessed the RACE reads with MiXCR, giving one entry per CDR3 protein. The profile shows roughly 380,000 distinct CDR3 sequences, approximately 5.1% of them singletons. The material was whole blood, obtained in connection with sensitization to the hapten diphenylcyclopropenone (DPC). Receptors were obtained from a woman between 45 and 60 years old with alopecia areata. Some clones in this sample may be carry-over from other donors' samples. Each CDR3 is given with its conserved first and last residue. A D gene is named only where the DNA matches it firmly. Not every row has a clone size; where given, it reads once, few, many or a size class.

V	J	size	D	CDR3	DNA
TRBV5-4	TRBJ2-1	few	TRBD2	CASSRTSGGRYNEQFF	TGTGCCAGCAGTAGGACTAGCGGTGGCAGGTACAATGAGCAGTTCTTC
TRBV7-2	TRBJ1-2	-	-	CASSLEGGEGYTF	TGTGCCAGCAGCTTAGAAGGGGGAGAAGGCTACACCTTC
TRBV3-1	TRBJ2-1	few	-	CASSQPGPYNEQFF	TGTGCCAGCAGCCAACCGGGGCCCTACAATGAGCAGTTCTTC
TRBV7-8	TRBJ2-7	-	-	CASSLAEAEYEQYF	TGTGCCAGCAGCTTAGCGGAGGCCGAGTACGAGCAGTACTTC
TRBV27	TRBJ2-1	many	TRBD2	CASSRGLAGRLQFF	TGTGCCAGCAGTCGGGGACTAGCGGGACGACTCCAGTTCTTC
TRBV14	TRBJ1-1	-	TRBD1	CASSQDLEGTVNTEAFF	TGTGCCAGCAGCCAAGATCTCGAGGGGACAGTTAACACTGAAGCTTTCTTT
TRBV6-1	TRBJ2-7	-	-	CASRMTGRYEQYF	TGTGCCAGCAGGATGACAGGACGTTACGAGCAGTACTTC
TRBV15	TRBJ2-4	many	TRBD1	CATSRLGQGVAKNIQYF	TGTGCCACCAGCAGACTTGGACAGGGGGTAGCCAAAAACATTCAGTACTTC
TRBV28	TRBJ1-1	many	-	CASSFMEGEAFF	TGTGCCAGCAGTTTCATGGAAGGCGAAGCTTTCTTT
TRBV5-6	TRBJ2-5	many	TRBD1	CASSFTQGALGSETQYF	TGTGCCAGCAGCTTCACACAGGGGGCCCTTGGTTCCGAGACCCAGTACTTC
TRBV5-1	TRBJ1-1	many	-	CASSLEVAGEAFF	TGCGCCAGCAGCTTGGAAGTGGCGGGCGAAGCTTTCTTT
TRBV29-1	TRBJ1-1	many	-	CSVGPGEAFF	TGCAGCGTCGGTCCGGGTGAAGCTTTCTTT
TRBV5-1	TRBJ2-5	few	TRBD2	CASSLEGLAGIETQYF	TGCGCCAGCAGCTTGGAGGGACTAGCGGGGATAGAGACCCAGTACTTC
TRBV15	TRBJ2-1	few	TRBD2	CATSRDYGLAGGNEQFF	TGTGCCACCAGCAGAGATTACGGACTAGCGGGCGGTAATGAGCAGTTCTTC
TRBV28	TRBJ2-3	many	TRBD2	CAIATPGLLLSTDTQYF	TGTGCCATCGCCACACCGGGACTACTGCTTAGCACAGATACGCAGTATTTT
TRBV7-2	TRBJ1-1	few	TRBD1	CASSLHNRGTEAFF	TGTGCCAGCAGCCTCCACAACAGGGGCACTGAAGCTTTCTTT
TRBV20-1	TRBJ1-5	-	-	CSVGGRQGNQPQHF	TGCAGTGTGGGGGGAAGACAGGGCAATCAGCCCCAGCATTTT
TRBV6-5	TRBJ2-7	-	TRBD1	CDTGTDYEQYF	TGTGACACCGGGACAGACTACGAGCAGTACTTC
TRBV5-1	TRBJ1-6	many	TRBD1	CASSPDAGTANSPLHF	TGCGCCAGCAGCCCCGACGCTGGGACAGCGAATTCACCCCTCCACTTT
TRBV20-1	TRBJ2-3	-	TRBD2	CSARDRQRGAWADTQYF	TGCAGTGCTAGAGATAGGCAGCGGGGGGCCTGGGCAGATACGCAGTATTTT
TRBV28	TRBJ2-7	many	-	CASSFRGLTYEQYF	TGTGCCAGCAGTTTCCGTGGCTTAACCTACGAGCAGTACTTC
TRBV4-2	TRBJ1-5	-	TRBD1	CASSQDLGTGGITQPQHF	TGTGCCAGCAGCCAAGATCTAGGGACAGGGGGCATCACTCAGCCCCAGCATTTT
TRBV20-1	TRBJ1-4	-	-	CSARIATNEKLFF	TGCAGTGCCCGCATCGCAACTAATGAAAAACTGTTTTTT
TRBV2	TRBJ1-5	few	-	CASKKSAGERNRNQPQHF	TGTGCCAGCAAGAAGTCAGCAGGGGAGAGGAACCGTAATCAGCCCCAGCATTTT
TRBV20-1	TRBJ1-5	few	TRBD1	CSATRTGNSNQPQHF	TGCAGTGCTACAAGGACAGGGAATAGCAATCAGCCCCAGCATTTT
TRBV6-1	TRBJ2-6	many	-	CASSDRQQGLWANVLTF	TGTGCCAGCAGTGACAGGCAACAGGGTCTTTGGGCCAACGTCCTGACTTTC
TRBV28	TRBJ2-3	few	-	CASRKEGLTDTQYF	TGTGCCAGCCGTAAGGAGGGGTTAACAGATACGCAGTATTTT
TRBV9	TRBJ1-6	few	-	CASSAYDNSPLHF	TGTGCCAGCAGCGCTTACGACAATTCACCCCTCCACTTT
TRBV29-1	TRBJ1-3	many	-	CSVTGASGNTIYF	TGCAGCGTTACAGGTGCCTCTGGAAACACCATATATTTT
TRBV28	TRBJ2-1	few	TRBD2	CASSFPQGLAGTSSYNEQFF	TGTGCCAGCAGTTTTCCCCAGGGACTAGCGGGGACGAGCTCCTACAATGAGCAGTTCTTC
TRBV12-3/TRBV12-4	TRBJ1-3	many	-	CASSFGTAPGNTIYF	TGTGCCAGCAGTTTTGGGACGGCTCCTGGAAACACCATATATTTT
TRBV7-9	TRBJ2-2	many	TRBD1	CASSPTGGIESGELFF	TGTGCCAGCAGCCCGACAGGGGGGATCGAATCCGGGGAGCTGTTTTTT
TRBV12-3/TRBV12-4	TRBJ2-3	-	TRBD2	CASSLPINGRDTQYF	TGTGCCAGCAGTTTGCCTATAAACGGGAGGGATACGCAGTATTTT
TRBV5-1	TRBJ2-5	many	-	CASNTGSGQETQYF	TGCGCCAGCAATACAGGGTCAGGGCAAGAGACCCAGTACTTC
TRBV28	TRBJ2-2	many	-	CASSSPGLGLNTGELFF	TGTGCCAGCAGTTCTCCTGGACTCGGCCTTAACACCGGGGAGCTGTTTTTT
TRBV7-9	TRBJ2-3	many	TRBD2	CASGPRAGATDTQYF	TGTGCCAGCGGCCCACGAGCGGGGGCCACAGATACGCAGTATTTT
TRBV3-1	TRBJ1-5	many	-	CASSQWDGNSNQPQHF	TGTGCCAGCAGCCAGTGGGACGGCAATAGCAATCAGCCCCAGCATTTT
TRBV7-9	TRBJ1-3	many	-	CASSLEHRPIYF	TGTGCCAGCAGCTTAGAGCACAGACCCATATATTTT
TRBV7-2	TRBJ2-4	many	TRBD2	CASSLASGSGAKNIQYF	TGTGCCAGCAGCTTAGCCAGCGGGAGTGGGGCCAAAAACATTCAGTACTTC
TRBV29-1	TRBJ1-1	many	-	CSVEKLGTEAFF	TGCAGCGTTGAGAAGTTGGGCACTGAAGCTTTCTTT
TRBV28	TRBJ2-3	many	-	CASSLGGSIRTDTQYF	TGTGCCAGCAGTTTAGGGGGGTCGATACGCACAGATACGCAGTATTTT
TRBV6-5	TRBJ1-1	few	-	CASSYLDRDTEAFF	TGTGCCAGCAGTTACTTGGACAGAGACACTGAAGCTTTCTTT
TRBV13	TRBJ2-1	many	-	CASSSATYEQFF	TGTGCCAGCAGCTCCGCGACCTATGAGCAGTTCTTC